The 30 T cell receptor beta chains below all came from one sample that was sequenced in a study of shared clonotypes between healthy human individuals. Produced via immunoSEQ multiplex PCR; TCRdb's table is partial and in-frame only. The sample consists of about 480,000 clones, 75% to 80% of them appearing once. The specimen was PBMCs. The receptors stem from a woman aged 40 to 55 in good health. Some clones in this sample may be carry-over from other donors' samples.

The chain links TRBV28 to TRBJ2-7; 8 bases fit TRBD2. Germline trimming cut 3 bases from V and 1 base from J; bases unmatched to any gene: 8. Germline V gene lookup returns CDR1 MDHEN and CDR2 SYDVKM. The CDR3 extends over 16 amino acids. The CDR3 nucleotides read TGTGCCAGCAGTTTCCTAGCGGGCATACCTTCCTACGAGCAGTACTTC. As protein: CASSFLAGIPSYEQYF.

The CDR3 nucleotides read TGTGCCAGCAGCTCGACTCCCAATCAGCCCCAGCATTTT. It encodes CASSSTPNQPQHF. The J gene is TRBJ1-5, the V gene TRBV7-2; D not resolved. CDR3 length: 13 residues. The germline gives CDR1 SGHTA, CDR2 FQGNSA. With 4 bases removed from V and 3 bases from J, the gap between germline ends came to 7 bases.

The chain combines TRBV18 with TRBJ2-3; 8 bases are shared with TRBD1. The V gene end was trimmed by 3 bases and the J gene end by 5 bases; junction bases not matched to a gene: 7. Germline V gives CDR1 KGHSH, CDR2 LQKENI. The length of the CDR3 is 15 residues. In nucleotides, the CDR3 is TGTGCCAGCTCACCGGCGCAGGGGGCGAAAGATACGCAGTATTTT. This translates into CASSPAQGAKDTQYF.

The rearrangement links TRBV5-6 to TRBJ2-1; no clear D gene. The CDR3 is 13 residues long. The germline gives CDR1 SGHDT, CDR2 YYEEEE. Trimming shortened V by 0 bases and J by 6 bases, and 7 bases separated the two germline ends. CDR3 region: CASSLVQANEQFF. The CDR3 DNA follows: TGTGCCAGCAGCTTGGTCCAGGCCAATGAGCAGTTCTTC.

In DNA, the CDR3 is TGCAGCGTCCGAACAGGGGAGGAGCAGTTCTTC. This encodes CSVRTGEEQFF. The V gene is TRBV29-1, the J gene TRBJ2-1; 7 positions match TRBD1. V dropped 6 bases and J dropped 10; count of bases not matched to a gene: 6. This CDR3 region has 11 residues. Per germline, CDR1 SQVTM and CDR2 ANQGSEA.

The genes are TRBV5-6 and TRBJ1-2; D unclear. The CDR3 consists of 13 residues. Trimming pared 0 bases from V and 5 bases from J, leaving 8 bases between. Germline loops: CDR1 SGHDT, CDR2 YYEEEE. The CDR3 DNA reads TGTGCCAGCAGCTTGGCCGACACGTATGGCTACACCTTC. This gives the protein CASSLADTYGYTF. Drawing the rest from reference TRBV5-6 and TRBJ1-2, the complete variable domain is DAGVTQSPTHLIKTRGQQVTLRCSPKSGHDTVSWYQQALGQGPQFIFQYYEEEERQRGNFPDRFSGHQFPNYSSELNVNALLLGDSALYLCASSLADTYGYTFGSGTRLTVV.

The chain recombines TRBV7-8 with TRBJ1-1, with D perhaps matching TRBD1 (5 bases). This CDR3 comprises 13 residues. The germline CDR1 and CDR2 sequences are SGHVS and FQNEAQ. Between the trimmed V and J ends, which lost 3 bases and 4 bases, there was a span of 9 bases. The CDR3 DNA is TGTGCCAGCAGCTTGGGGGTCGGCACTGAAGCTTTCTTT. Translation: CASSLGVGTEAFF.

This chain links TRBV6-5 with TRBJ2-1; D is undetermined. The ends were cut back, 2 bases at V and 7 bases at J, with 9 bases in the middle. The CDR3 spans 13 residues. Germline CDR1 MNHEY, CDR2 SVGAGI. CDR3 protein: CASSYDTSNEQFF. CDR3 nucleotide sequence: TGTGCCAGCAGTTACGACACGAGTAATGAGCAGTTCTTC.

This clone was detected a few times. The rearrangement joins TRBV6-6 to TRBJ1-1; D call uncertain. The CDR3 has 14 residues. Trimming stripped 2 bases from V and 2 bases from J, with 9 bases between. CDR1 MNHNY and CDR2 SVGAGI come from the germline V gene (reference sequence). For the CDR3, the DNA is TGTGCCAGCAGTTACCCGGACCGCAACACTGAAGCTTTCTTT. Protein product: CASSYPDRNTEAFF.

The CDR3 DNA follows: TGTGCCAGCAGGGACAAAGGAGGCTACACCTTC. This sequence encodes CASRDKGGYTF. V gene TRBV2 combines with J gene TRBJ1-2; TRBD1 might be the D (5 bases). In germline, CDR1 is SNHLY, CDR2 FYNNEI. The V and J ends lost 6 bases and 8 bases respectively, with 10 bases between them. There are 11 residues in the CDR3. Full variable domain (rest looked up from reference TRBV2 and TRBJ1-2): EPEVTQTPSHQVTQMGQEVILRCVPISNHLYFYWYRQILGQKVEFLVSFYNNEISEKSEIFDDQFSVERPDGSNFTLKIRSTKLEDSAMYFCASRDKGGYTFGSGTRLTVV.

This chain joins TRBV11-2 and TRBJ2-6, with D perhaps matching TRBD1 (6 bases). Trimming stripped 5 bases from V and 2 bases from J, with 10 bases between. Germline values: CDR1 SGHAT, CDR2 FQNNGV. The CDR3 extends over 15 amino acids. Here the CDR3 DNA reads TGTGCCAGCAGCCTTACAGGGACTGGGGCCAACGTCCTGACTTTC. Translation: CASSLTGTGANVLTF.

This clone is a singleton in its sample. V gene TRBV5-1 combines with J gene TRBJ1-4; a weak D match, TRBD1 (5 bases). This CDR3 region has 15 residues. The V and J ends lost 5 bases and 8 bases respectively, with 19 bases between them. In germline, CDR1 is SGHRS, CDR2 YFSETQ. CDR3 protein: CASSRDASRDEKLFF. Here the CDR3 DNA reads TGCGCCAGCAGTCGGGACGCCTCCAGGGACGAAAAACTGTTTTTT.

The CDR3 region is CASSEAREHNEQFF. CDR3 sequence (DNA): TGCGCCAGCAGTGAGGCCCGGGAACACAATGAGCAGTTCTTC. J is TRBJ2-1 and V is TRBV10-2, with a possible D match to TRBD2 (5 bases). The CDR3 runs to 14 residues. Trimming left V 2 bases short and J 5 bases short, with 10 bases between. The germline V gene has CDR1 WSHSY and CDR2 SAAADI.

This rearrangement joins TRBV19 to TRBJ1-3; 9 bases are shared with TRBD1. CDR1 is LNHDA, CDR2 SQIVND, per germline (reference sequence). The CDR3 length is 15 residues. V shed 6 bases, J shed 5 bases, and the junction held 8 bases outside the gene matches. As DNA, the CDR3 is TGTGCCAGTAGGTCGCCGGGACAGGGTAGAAACACCATATATTTT. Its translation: CASRSPGQGRNTIYF. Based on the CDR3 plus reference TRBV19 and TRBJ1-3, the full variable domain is DGGITQSPKYLFRKEGQNVTLSCEQNLNHDAMYWYRQDPGQGLRLIYYSQIVNDFQKGDIAEGYSVSREKKESFPLTVTSAQKNPTAFYLCASRSPGQGRNTIYFGEGSWLTVV.

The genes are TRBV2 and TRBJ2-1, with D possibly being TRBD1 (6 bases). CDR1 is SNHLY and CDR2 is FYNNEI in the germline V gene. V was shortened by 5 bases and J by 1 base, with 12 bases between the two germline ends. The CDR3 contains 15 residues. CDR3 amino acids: CASSPGQLSYNEQFF. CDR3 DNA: TGTGCCAGCAGTCCTGGACAGCTATCCTACAATGAGCAGTTCTTC.

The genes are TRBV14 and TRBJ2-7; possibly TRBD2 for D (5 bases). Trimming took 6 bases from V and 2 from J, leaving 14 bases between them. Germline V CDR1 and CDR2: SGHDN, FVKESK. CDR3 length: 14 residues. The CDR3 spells CASSLLGIPYEQYF. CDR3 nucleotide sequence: TGTGCCAGCAGTCTACTCGGGATACCCTACGAGCAGTACTTC.

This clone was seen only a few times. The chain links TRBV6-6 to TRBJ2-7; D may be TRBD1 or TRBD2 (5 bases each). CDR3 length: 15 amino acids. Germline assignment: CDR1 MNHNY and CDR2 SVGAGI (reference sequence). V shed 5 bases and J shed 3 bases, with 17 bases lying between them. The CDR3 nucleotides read TGTGCCAGCAGTACTTCAAGGGACGGACACTACGAGCAGTACTTC. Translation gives CASSTSRDGHYEQYF.

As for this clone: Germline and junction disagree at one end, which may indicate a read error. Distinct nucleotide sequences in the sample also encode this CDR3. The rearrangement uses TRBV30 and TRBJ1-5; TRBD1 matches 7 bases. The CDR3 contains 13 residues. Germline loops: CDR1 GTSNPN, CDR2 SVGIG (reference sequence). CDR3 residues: CAWSNRGNQPQHF. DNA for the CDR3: TGTGCCTGGAGCAACAGGGGCAATCAGCCCCAGCATTTC.

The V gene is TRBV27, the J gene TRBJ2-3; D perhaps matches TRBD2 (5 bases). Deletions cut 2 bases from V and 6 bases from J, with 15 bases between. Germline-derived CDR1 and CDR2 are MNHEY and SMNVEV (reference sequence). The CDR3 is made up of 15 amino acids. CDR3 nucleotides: TGTGCCAGCAGTTTACGAACCAACCGAGGGGATACGCAGTATTTT. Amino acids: CASSLRTNRGDTQYF.

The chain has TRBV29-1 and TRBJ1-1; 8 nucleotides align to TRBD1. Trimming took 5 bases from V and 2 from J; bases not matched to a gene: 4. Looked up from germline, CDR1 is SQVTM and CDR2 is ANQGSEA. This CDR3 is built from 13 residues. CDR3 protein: CSVSTGGNTEAFF. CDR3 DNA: TGCAGCGTTTCAACAGGGGGTAACACTGAAGCTTTCTTT.

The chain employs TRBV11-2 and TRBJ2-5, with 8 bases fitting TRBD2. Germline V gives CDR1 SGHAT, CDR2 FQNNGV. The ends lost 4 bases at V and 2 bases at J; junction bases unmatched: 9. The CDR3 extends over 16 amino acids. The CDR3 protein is CASSSLGSGGQETQYF. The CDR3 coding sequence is TGTGCCAGCAGCTCCCTGGGGAGCGGGGGTCAAGAGACCCAGTACTTC.

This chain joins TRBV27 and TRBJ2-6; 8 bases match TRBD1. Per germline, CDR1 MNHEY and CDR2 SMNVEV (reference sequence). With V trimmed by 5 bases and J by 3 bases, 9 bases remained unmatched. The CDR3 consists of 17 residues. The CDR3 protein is CASSQRTGFFGANVLTF. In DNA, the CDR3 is TGTGCCAGCAGTCAGAGGACAGGGTTCTTTGGGGCCAACGTCCTGACTTTC.

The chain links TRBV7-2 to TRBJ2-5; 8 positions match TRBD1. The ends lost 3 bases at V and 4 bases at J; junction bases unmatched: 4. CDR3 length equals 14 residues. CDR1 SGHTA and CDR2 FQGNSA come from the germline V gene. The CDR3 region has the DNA TGTGCCAGCAGCTTTGGTGACAGGGGAGAGACCCAGTACTTC. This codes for CASSFGDRGETQYF.

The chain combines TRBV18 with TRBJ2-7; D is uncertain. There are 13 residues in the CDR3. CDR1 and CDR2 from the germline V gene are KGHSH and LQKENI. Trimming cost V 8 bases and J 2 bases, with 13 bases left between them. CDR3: CASHSGRTYEQYF. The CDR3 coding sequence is TGTGCCAGCCACAGTGGCAGGACCTACGAGCAGTACTTC.

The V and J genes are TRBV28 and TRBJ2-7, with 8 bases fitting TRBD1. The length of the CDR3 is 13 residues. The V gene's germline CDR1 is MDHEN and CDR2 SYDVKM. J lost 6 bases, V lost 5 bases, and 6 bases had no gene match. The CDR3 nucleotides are TGTGCCAGCAGTATAGGGACAGGTGGCGAGCAGTACTTC. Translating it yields CASSIGTGGEQYF.

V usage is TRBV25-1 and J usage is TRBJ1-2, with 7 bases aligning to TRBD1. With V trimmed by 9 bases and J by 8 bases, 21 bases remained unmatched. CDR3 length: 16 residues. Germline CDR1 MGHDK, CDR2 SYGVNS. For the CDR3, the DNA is TGTGCCAGTAAAGTCCGCCCCGACAGGGACGGAGGAGGCTACACCTTC. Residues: CASKVRPDRDGGGYTF.

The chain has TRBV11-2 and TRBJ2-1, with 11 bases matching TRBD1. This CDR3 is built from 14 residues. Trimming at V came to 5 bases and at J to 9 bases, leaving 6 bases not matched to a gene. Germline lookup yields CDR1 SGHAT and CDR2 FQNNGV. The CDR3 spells CASSARTGGGEQFF. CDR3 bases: TGTGCCAGCAGCGCCCGGACAGGGGGCGGTGAGCAGTTCTTC.

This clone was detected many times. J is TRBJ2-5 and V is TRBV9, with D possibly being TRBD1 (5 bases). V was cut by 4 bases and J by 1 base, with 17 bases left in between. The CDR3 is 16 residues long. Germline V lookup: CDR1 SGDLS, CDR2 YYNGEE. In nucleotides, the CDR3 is TGTGCCAGCAGCCGTGGGGCCCTTTCAGGCCAAGAGACCCAGTACTTC. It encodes CASSRGALSGQETQYF.

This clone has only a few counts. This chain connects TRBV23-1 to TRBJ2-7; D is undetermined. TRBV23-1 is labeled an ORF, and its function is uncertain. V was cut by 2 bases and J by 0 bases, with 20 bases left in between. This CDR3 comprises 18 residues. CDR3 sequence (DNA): TGCGCCAGCAGTCAACTCCTCACCCTAGTTCCCAGCTCCTACGAGCAGTACTTC. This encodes CASSQLLTLVPSSYEQYF.

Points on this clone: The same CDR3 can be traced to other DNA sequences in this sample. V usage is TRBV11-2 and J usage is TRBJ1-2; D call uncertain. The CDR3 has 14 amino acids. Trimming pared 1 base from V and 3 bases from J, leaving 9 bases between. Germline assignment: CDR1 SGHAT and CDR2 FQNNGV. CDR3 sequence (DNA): TGTGCCAGCAGCTTAGTTCCAGGTTACTATGGCTACACCTTC. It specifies CASSLVPGYYGYTF.